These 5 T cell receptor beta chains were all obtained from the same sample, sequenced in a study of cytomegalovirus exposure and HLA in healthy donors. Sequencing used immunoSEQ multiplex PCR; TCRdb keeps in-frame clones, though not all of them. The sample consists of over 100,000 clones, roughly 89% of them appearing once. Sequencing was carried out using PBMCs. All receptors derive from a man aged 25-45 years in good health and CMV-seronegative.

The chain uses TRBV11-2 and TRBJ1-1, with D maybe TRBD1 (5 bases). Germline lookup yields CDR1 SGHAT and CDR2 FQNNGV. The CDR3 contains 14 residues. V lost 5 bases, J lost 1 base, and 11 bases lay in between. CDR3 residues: CASSSWTTNTEAFF. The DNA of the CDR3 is TGTGCCAGCAGCAGCTGGACAACGAACACTGAAGCTTTCTTT.

The CDR3 here is CASSVARVAGRYEQYF. Written as DNA, the CDR3 is TGTGCCAGCAGCGTAGCTAGGGTAGCGGGGCGTTACGAGCAGTACTTC. The chain recombines TRBV9 with TRBJ2-7; 8 bases agree with TRBD2. The J segment lost 4 bases and the V segment lost 0 bases, leaving 9 bases of the junction unmatched. The CDR3 sequence is 16 residues long. Germline V CDR1 and CDR2: SGDLS, YYNGEE.

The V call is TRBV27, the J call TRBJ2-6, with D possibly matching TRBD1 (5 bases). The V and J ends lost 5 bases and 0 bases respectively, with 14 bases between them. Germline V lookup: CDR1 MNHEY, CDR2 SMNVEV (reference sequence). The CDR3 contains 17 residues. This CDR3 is CASSPPKGISGANVLTF. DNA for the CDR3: TGTGCCAGCAGTCCCCCTAAGGGGATCTCTGGGGCCAACGTCCTGACTTTC.

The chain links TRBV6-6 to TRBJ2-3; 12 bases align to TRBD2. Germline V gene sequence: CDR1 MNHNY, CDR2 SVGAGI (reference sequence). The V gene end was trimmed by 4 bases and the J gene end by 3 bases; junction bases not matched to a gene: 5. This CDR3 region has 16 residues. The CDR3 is CASSLPSGGATDTQYF. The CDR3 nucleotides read TGTGCCAGCAGTTTACCTAGCGGGGGGGCAACAGATACGCAGTATTTT.

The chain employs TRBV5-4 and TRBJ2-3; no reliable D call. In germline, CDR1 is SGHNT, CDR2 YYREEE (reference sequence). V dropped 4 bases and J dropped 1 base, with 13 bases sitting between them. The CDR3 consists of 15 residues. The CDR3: CASSAHPQGTDTQYF. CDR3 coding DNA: TGTGCCAGCAGCGCGCACCCGCAGGGCACAGATACGCAGTATTTT.